One sample yielded the 9 T cell receptor beta chains listed below, sequenced in a study of T cells after yellow fever vaccination. TCRdb re-called the 5' RACE reads through MiXCR, storing one row per CDR3 protein. Here the sample spans about 50,000 distinct CDR3 sequences, approximately 6% being singletons. The source was PBMCs, either bulk or a sorted T-cell subset (CD4+, CD8+, memory, or dextramer-sorted; not recorded which), collected on the day of the yellow fever booster vaccination. These receptor sequences come from a man aged 18 to 30 who received the YFV17D yellow fever vaccine.

This chain links TRBV19 with TRBJ1-1; no firm D call. CDR3 size: 13 residues. Germline V gene data show CDR1 as LNHDA and CDR2 as SQIVND (reference sequence). The V and J ends lost 5 bases and 3 bases respectively, with 10 bases between them. The CDR3 region has the DNA TGTGCCAGTAGTTTCCCCTGGGACACTGAAGCTTTCTTT. It is translated as CASSFPWDTEAFF.

As regards this clonotype: This may stem from a read error, because a much larger clone lies one nucleotide away. This chain connects TRBV5-5 to TRBJ2-3, with D perhaps TRBD1 (5 bases). The CDR3 length is 15 residues. The germline V gene encodes CDR1 SGHKS and CDR2 YYEKEE (reference sequence). V was cut by 0 bases and J by 2 bases, with 10 bases left in between. The CDR3 sequence is CASSLGPGITDTQYF. CDR3 DNA sequence: TGTGCCAGCAGCTTGGGCCCAGGGATCACAGATACGCAGTATTTT.

Points on this clonotype: This could be a read error, since a much larger clone is one nucleotide away. The chain carries TRBV7-6 and TRBJ2-7, with D tentatively TRBD2 (6 bases). The CDR3 runs to 15 residues. Trimming cost V 5 bases and J 0 bases, with 14 bases left between them. Germline CDR1 and CDR2: SGHVS and FNYEAQ. CDR3 sequence reads: CASSEEGGYSYEQYF. The CDR3 DNA sequence: TGTGCCAGCAGCGAGGAAGGAGGGTACTCCTACGAGCAGTACTTC.

This clonotype was seen repeatedly, ten times or more. The chain joins TRBV29-1 to TRBJ2-3; the D gene could be TRBD1 or TRBD2 (5 bases each). V dropped 4 bases and J dropped 4 bases, with 15 bases sitting between them. Germline CDR1 SQVTM, CDR2 ANQGSEA. The CDR3 consists of 14 residues. The chain's CDR3 is CSVGGYKGADTQYF. The DNA for the CDR3 is TGCAGCGTTGGGGGGTACAAGGGCGCAGATACGCAGTATTTT.

This clonotype was seen more than once but under ten times. This chain uses TRBV7-2 with TRBJ1-1, with 9 bases aligning to TRBD1. The J segment lost 5 bases and the V segment lost 5 bases, leaving 6 bases of the junction unmatched. CDR1 and CDR2 (germline): SGHTA, FQGNSA. The CDR3 is made up of 14 amino acids. The CDR3 spells CASSHRGLRTEAFF. The CDR3 DNA sequence: TGTGCCAGCAGCCACAGGGGGCTCAGGACTGAAGCTTTCTTT. The whole variable domain, remainder taken from reference TRBV7-2 and TRBJ1-1, is GAGVSQSPSNKVTEKGKDVELRCDPISGHTALYWYRQSLGQGLEFLIYFQGNSAPDKSGLPSDRFSAERTGGSVSTLTIQRTQQEDSAVYLCASSHRGLRTEAFFGQGTRLTVV.

The V and J genes are TRBV7-2 and TRBJ1-2; maybe TRBD1 (6 bases). CDR1 and CDR2 from the germline V gene are SGHTA and FQGNSA. Trimming removed 3 bases from V and 8 bases from J, with 13 bases in between. This CDR3 contains 13 residues. The CDR3 region is CASSFDRLWGYTF. The CDR3, as DNA: TGTGCCAGCAGCTTCGACAGGTTGTGGGGCTACACCTTC.

This clonotype was observed at least ten times. V is TRBV6-5 and J is TRBJ2-5; 12 nucleotides line up with TRBD2. Germline lookup yields CDR1 MNHEY and CDR2 SVGAGI. The CDR3 is made up of 14 amino acids. V shed 2 bases, J shed 6 bases, and the junction held 1 base outside the gene matches. CDR3 DNA sequence: TGTGCCAGCAGTTACACTAGCGGGGGGCAGACCCAGTACTTC. Its translation: CASSYTSGGQTQYF.

This clonotype has ten or more counts. The chain employs TRBV20-1 and TRBJ2-7; 8 nucleotides line up with TRBD2. Germline V gene data show CDR1 as DFQATT and CDR2 as SNEGSKA (reference sequence). With 6 bases clipped from V and 0 bases from J, the junction kept 4 bases outside the gene matches. The CDR3 consists of 13 residues. The CDR3 DNA sequence: TGCAGTGCCCTGGGGACTAGCTCCTACGAGCAGTACTTC. Its protein is CSALGTSSYEQYF.

This clonotype was counted at least ten times. For the CDR3, the DNA is TGTGCCAGCAGCAACTCGGACAGCTTCCAAGAGACCCAGTACTTC. It is translated as CASSNSDSFQETQYF. The chain joins TRBV7-9 to TRBJ2-5; tentatively, D is TRBD1 (6 bases). The V end was cut by 5 bases, the J end by 1 base, with 14 bases between. Germline V gene lookup returns CDR1 SEHNR and CDR2 FQNEAQ (reference sequence). CDR3 length: 15 residues. Full variable domain (outside the CDR3, taken from reference TRBV7-9 and TRBJ2-5): DTGVSQNPRHKITKRGQNVTFRCDPISEHNRLYWYRQTLGQGPEFLTYFQNEAQLEKSRLLSDRFSAERPKGSFSTLEIQRTEQGDSAMYLCASSNSDSFQETQYFGPGTRLLVL.